This T cell receptor beta chain was captured in a study of OX40 agonist ivuxolimab in advanced cancers. Trimming took off 10 bases at V and 3 bases at J, with 16 bases between the two ends. The CDR3 sequence is 14 residues long. The germline V gene has CDR1 SEHNR and CDR2 FQNEAQ (reference sequence). Sequencing used immunoSEQ multiplex PCR; TCRdb keeps in-frame clones, though not all of them. The repertoire holds 50,000 or so clones, with roughly 88% as singletons. Sequencing used CD4+ or CD8+ T cells sorted from blood, obtained in a trial of the OX40 agonist ivuxolimab. J is TRBJ1-3 and V is TRBV7-9; D unresolved. This sequence originates from an adult with an advanced solid tumor such as melanoma, head and neck, liver or kidney cancer. The CDR3 DNA reads TGTGCCACCCTACAAGGTCTAAGTGGAAACACCATATATTTT. The encoded protein is CATLQGLSGNTIYF.